A selection of T cell receptor beta chains follows, all from one sample in a study of molecular identifiers for immune sequencing clone quantification. Each CDR3 protein gets one entry after TCRdb re-called the PCR reads with MiXCR. Of around 40,000 distinct CDR3 sequences in the sample, under 20% were seen once. The sequenced sample consisted of naive CD8+ T cells from blood, with Jurkat cell RNA spiked in. The receptor source for this set is a human donor in good health. Some libraries in this study had Jurkat cell RNA spiked in. Both conserved end residues are part of each CDR3. A D gene is named only where the DNA matches it firmly. Size is stated for part of the rows, as once, few or many counts, or as a class when the clone is expanded.

v_call,d_call,clone_size,j_call,cdr3_nt,cdr3_aa
TRBV28,-,many,TRBJ2-7,TGTGCCAGCATGGGGTCAGGGGCCGAGCAGTACTTC,CASMGSGAEQYF
TRBV4-3,TRBD2,many,TRBJ2-7,TGCGCCAGCAGCCCAGGAACGGGGGGCTACGAGCAGTACTTC,CASSPGTGGYEQYF
TRBV7-9,-,many,TRBJ2-1,TGTGCCAGCAGCGACGACAGCCGTGAGCAGTTCTTC,CASSDDSREQFF
TRBV7-9,-,many,TRBJ2-2,TGTGCCAGCAGCTCTCTTTCGGGACACAACACCGGGGAGCTGTTTTTT,CASSSLSGHNTGELFF
TRBV7-2,-,many,TRBJ2-1,TGTGCCAGCAGCTTAGTAGGGGGGAAAGGTGATGAGCAGTTCTTC,CASSLVGGKGDEQFF
TRBV5-1,TRBD1,many,TRBJ2-2,TGCGCCAGCAGCCCCAGGGACAGGGGGCCGGTCACCGGGGAGCTGTTTTTT,CASSPRDRGPVTGELFF
TRBV6-5,-,many,TRBJ2-7,TGTGCCAGCAGTTACGGTAGGGGGGGCTACGAGCAGTACTTC,CASSYGRGGYEQYF
TRBV27,-,many,TRBJ2-7,TGTGCCAGCAGTTTTGCAGGGAGCGGCGAGCAGTACTTC,CASSFAGSGEQYF
TRBV19,-,-,TRBJ2-1,TGTGCCAGTAGTTACTCCGGGCCCGGCGACAATGAGCAGTTCTTC,CASSYSGPGDNEQFF
TRBV5-6,TRBD2,many,TRBJ2-4,TGTGCCAGCAGCTATTGGACTAGCGGCCGAAACAAAAACATTCAGTACTTC,CASSYWTSGRNKNIQYF
TRBV11-2,TRBD1,many,TRBJ2-7,TGTGCCAGCAGCTTAGACCACGGACAGGGAGCTGGCGAGCAGTACTTC,CASSLDHGQGAGEQYF
TRBV27,-,many,TRBJ2-5,TGTGCCAGCAGTTTATCGGGACCGATACAAGAGACCCAGTACTTC,CASSLSGPIQETQYF
TRBV7-9,TRBD1,many,TRBJ1-1,TGTGCCAGCAGCCCCCCGGGACAGGGCCCGAGGACTGAAGCTTTCTTT,CASSPPGQGPRTEAFF
TRBV12-3/TRBV12-4,TRBD1,-,TRBJ1-3,TGTGCCAGCAGTCCACAGGGGGCAGCTGGAAACGCCATATATTTT,CASSPQGAAGNAIYF
TRBV7-6,-,few,TRBJ1-1,TGTGCCAGCAGCTTCCGACTGAACACTGAAGCTTTCTTT,CASSFRLNTEAFF
TRBV30,-,many,TRBJ2-7,TGTGCCTGGAGTGTAGGGGACCGGGGCCCCTACGAGCAGTACTTC,CAWSVGDRGPYEQYF
TRBV7-9,TRBD2,-,TRBJ2-1,TGTGCCAGCAGCTTAGGGCTCGGGCCACGACTAGCGGAGTACTACAGTGAGCAGTTCTTC,CASSLGLGPRLAEYYSEQFF
TRBV5-1,-,medium-sized,TRBJ2-5,TGCGCCAGCAGCTTAGGTATAGCGGCCACCACGGAGACCCAGTACTTC,CASSLGIAATTETQYF
TRBV20-1,-,many,TRBJ2-1,TGCAGTGCTAGAGGTATCTGGGGAAAAAATGAGCAGTTCTTC,CSARGIWGKNEQFF
TRBV30,-,many,TRBJ2-2,TGTGCCTGGAGATGGGGGTCCGGGGAGCTGTTTTTT,CAWRWGSGELFF
TRBV7-9,TRBD1,-,TRBJ1-2,TGTGCCAGCACCGATCCGGGACAGGGGGTTGCTAACTATGGCTACACCTTC,CASTDPGQGVANYGYTF
TRBV12-3/TRBV12-4,TRBD1,-,TRBJ2-7,TGTGCCAGCAGCCCCGACAGGGCCTTATTCTTCTACGAGCAGTACTTC,CASSPDRALFFYEQYF
TRBV4-1,TRBD1,few,TRBJ2-7,TGCGCCAGCAGCCAACAAACCGGGACAGGAGCTTACGAGCAGTACTTC,CASSQQTGTGAYEQYF
TRBV4-1,TRBD2,many,TRBJ2-1,TGCGCCAGCAGCCAAGCTATAGCGGGGGACTACAATGAGCAGTTCTTC,CASSQAIAGDYNEQFF
TRBV13,TRBD2,many,TRBJ2-3,TGTGCCAGCAGCCCTAGCGGGAGTGGGCCAGATACGCAGTATTTT,CASSPSGSGPDTQYF
TRBV5-1,-,-,TRBJ2-7,TGCGCCAGCAGCTTGGCCTTTGGGGCTTACTACGAGCAGTACTTC,CASSLAFGAYYEQYF
TRBV27,-,-,TRBJ2-7,TGTGCCAGCAGTCCCCAGTGGCCTATCGAGCAGTACTTC,CASSPQWPIEQYF
TRBV6-5,TRBD2,-,TRBJ2-5,TGTGCCAGCAGTTACTCGTCTAGCGGATTGGAGACCCAGTACTTC,CASSYSSSGLETQYF
TRBV19,-,few,TRBJ1-1,TGTGCCAGTAGTATGAAGCAGGCCGAAGCTTTCTTT,CASSMKQAEAFF
TRBV19,-,many,TRBJ1-4,TGTGCCAGTAGTACTCAGGACAGTTTGGCAACTAATGAAAAACTGTTTTTT,CASSTQDSLATNEKLFF
TRBV3-1,-,few,TRBJ2-1,TGTGCCAGCAGTCCCCTAGCGACCGCCTACAATGAGCAGTTCTTC,CASSPLATAYNEQFF
TRBV2,-,many,TRBJ1-6,TGTGCCAGCAGTGAGCGGGTGGAATGGGGTGTGTATTCACCCCTCCACTTT,CASSERVEWGVYSPLHF
TRBV15,-,many,TRBJ1-4,TGTGCCACCAGCAGAGTCCAGTTAGATGGCGTTGCGGAAAAACTGTTTTTT,CATSRVQLDGVAEKLFF
TRBV5-4,-,many,TRBJ1-1,TGTGCCAGCAGCAGCCCGACGAACACTGAAGCTTTCTTT,CASSSPTNTEAFF
TRBV5-4,-,medium-sized,TRBJ2-3,TGTGCCAGCAGCTTCAGCACAGATACGCAGTATTTT,CASSFSTDTQYF
TRBV4-1,TRBD1,many,TRBJ1-1,TGCGCCAGCAGCGAACGGACAGGGCTGAACACTGAAGCTTTCTTT,CASSERTGLNTEAFF
TRBV11-2,-,many,TRBJ2-1,TGTGCCAGCACCCACGGGTCCGGGGGGCGATCCTACAATGAGCAGTTCTTC,CASTHGSGGRSYNEQFF
TRBV15,-,-,TRBJ2-5,TGTGCCACCAGCCTAAGGGGGGCTAGAGGGGGAGATGAGGCCCAGTACTTC,CATSLRGARGGDEAQYF
TRBV7-9,-,many,TRBJ2-7,TGTGCCAGCAGCCCAGGGGACCTACCTTACGAGCAGTACTTC,CASSPGDLPYEQYF
TRBV4-3,-,many,TRBJ2-1,TGCGCCAGCAGCCAAGCGGGAGCCACCTACAATGAGCAGTTCTTC,CASSQAGATYNEQFF
TRBV5-4,-,many,TRBJ2-1,TGTGCCAGCAGCCCGCATGACGGTGAGCAGTTCTTC,CASSPHDGEQFF
TRBV4-1,-,many,TRBJ2-3,TGCGCCAGCAGCCAAGATCCCACAGATACGCAGTATTTT,CASSQDPTDTQYF
TRBV20-1,TRBD1,many,TRBJ1-1,TGCAGTGCTAGAGATCGGGGGACAGGAACTGAAGCTTTCTTT,CSARDRGTGTEAFF
TRBV25-1,-,many,TRBJ2-7,TGTGCCAGCAGTGGGAACGGACTCGAGCAGTACTTC,CASSGNGLEQYF
TRBV20-1,TRBD2,-,TRBJ2-1,TGCAGTGCCCATCGGGGGGACTACAATGAGCAGTTCTTC,CSAHRGDYNEQFF
TRBV6-5,TRBD2,many,TRBJ2-1,TGTGCCAGCAGTGCCGGGACTAGCGCCTACAATGAGCAGTTCTTC,CASSAGTSAYNEQFF
TRBV6-2/TRBV6-3,-,many,TRBJ2-1,TGTGCCAGCAGTTACCTATACAATGAGCAGTTCTTC,CASSYLYNEQFF
TRBV29-1,-,many,TRBJ2-1,TGCAGCGTTGTGGGGGCATCGTACAATGAGCAGTTCTTC,CSVVGASYNEQFF